Presented here are 12 T cell receptor beta chains from one specimen sequenced in a study of cytomegalovirus exposure and HLA in healthy donors. PCR amplification relied on 60 Vbeta primers (plus 13 Jbeta primers). Measured with immunoSEQ multiplex PCR; TCRdb has only the in-frame clones, and not every one. In the table there are about 130,000 clones, approximately 83% of which are singletons. The sequenced sample was PBMCs. The receptors were gathered from a girl under 10 years old in good health and CMV-seronegative.

This chain connects TRBV5-4 to TRBJ1-2; D perhaps matches TRBD1 (5 bases). CDR1 is SGHNT, CDR2 YYREEE, per germline (reference sequence). The V gene lost 0 bases and the J gene lost 4 bases, with 10 bases spanning the gap. There are 14 residues in the CDR3. The CDR3 sequence: CASSLDRTFYGYTF. CDR3 sequence (DNA): TGTGCCAGCAGCTTGGACAGGACATTCTATGGCTACACCTTC.

V and J are TRBV19 and TRBJ1-4; D call uncertain. Germline V CDR1 and CDR2: LNHDA, SQIVND (reference sequence). The V gene lost 3 bases and the J gene lost 8 bases, with 4 bases spanning the gap. The CDR3 is made up of 11 amino acids. The CDR3 region is CASSITEKLFF. The CDR3 nucleotides are TGTGCCAGTAGTATCACAGAAAAACTGTTTTTT.

This chain connects TRBV7-6 to TRBJ1-5, with D unresolved. Germline V lookup: CDR1 SGHVS, CDR2 FNYEAQ. The CDR3 sequence is 16 residues long. Trimming pared 1 base from V and 1 base from J, leaving 11 bases between. In DNA, the CDR3 is TGTGCCAGCAGCTTAGACGGGGATCAGAGCAATCAGCCCCAGCATTTT. It is translated as CASSLDGDQSNQPQHF. Supplemented by reference TRBV7-6 and TRBJ1-5, the full variable domain reads GAGVSQSPRYKVTKRGQDVALRCDPISGHVSLYWYRQALGQGPEFLTYFNYEAQQDKSGLPNDRFSAERPEGSISTLTIQRTEQRDSAMYRCASSLDGDQSNQPQHFGDGTRLSIL.

The chain joins TRBV10-2 to TRBJ2-1, with 10 bases that match TRBD2. V shed 2 bases and J 3 bases; nucleotides not matched to a gene: 4. The CDR3 has 16 amino acids. Germline V lookup: CDR1 WSHSY, CDR2 SAAADI. The CDR3 sequence: CASSEISGRGYNEQFF. CDR3 DNA: TGCGCCAGCAGTGAGATAAGCGGGAGGGGCTACAATGAGCAGTTCTTC.

This chain connects TRBV5-4 to TRBJ1-2; 9 bases agree with TRBD1. The CDR3 is 15 residues long. CDR1 and CDR2 (germline): SGHNT, YYREEE (reference sequence). Trimming took 0 bases from V and 6 from J; bases not matched to a gene: 6. CDR3 sequence (DNA): TGTGCCAGCAGCTTGGGACAGGGGGGTATGGATGGCTACACCTTC. Its protein product is CASSLGQGGMDGYTF.

The chain employs TRBV9 and TRBJ2-7; possibly TRBD2 for D (6 bases). V lost 0 bases and J 4 bases, leaving 14 bases between the germline ends. Per the germline V gene, CDR1 is SGDLS and CDR2 is YYNGEE. The CDR3 runs to 15 residues. CDR3 bases: TGTGCCAGCAGCGTAGGTCCGACTAGGCGGTACGAGCAGTACTTC. Translation gives CASSVGPTRRYEQYF.

CDR3 region: CSVEDLAGTLGYGYTF. The CDR3 region has the DNA TGCAGCGTTGAAGATTTGGCAGGCACGTTGGGCTATGGCTACACCTTC. The V gene is TRBV29-1, the J gene TRBJ1-2, with D unresolved. Germline V gene sequence: CDR1 SQVTM, CDR2 ANQGSEA. The CDR3 totals 16 residues. The germline V and J ends were trimmed by 0 bases and 4 bases, with 18 bases remaining between them.

The chain combines TRBV11-2 with TRBJ2-3; no clear D. Per germline, CDR1 SGHAT and CDR2 FQNNGV. The CDR3 runs 14 residues. The V end was cut by 1 base, the J end by 0 bases, with 5 bases between. The chain's CDR3 is CASSLGHSTDTQYF. DNA for the CDR3: TGTGCCAGCAGCTTAGGGCATAGCACAGATACGCAGTATTTT.

This chain connects TRBV7-9 to TRBJ1-2, with 8 bases fitting TRBD1. V was pared by 5 bases and J by 5 bases, with 10 bases of the junction left unmatched. The germline V gene has CDR1 SEHNR and CDR2 FQNEAQ (reference sequence). This CDR3 contains 15 residues. CDR3 DNA: TGTGCCAGCAGCCCGACAGGGGATGGGGCATATGGCTACACCTTC. Amino acids: CASSPTGDGAYGYTF.

This chain joins TRBV5-4 and TRBJ1-1; D gene ambiguous. Trimming shortened V by 1 base and J by 2 bases, and 6 bases separated the two germline ends. The germline gives CDR1 SGHNT, CDR2 YYREEE (reference sequence). CDR3 length: 13 residues. CDR3 nucleotide sequence: TGTGCCAGCAGCTTGTCGCGTAACACTGAAGCTTTCTTT. Encoded protein: CASSLSRNTEAFF.

This clone was seen just once. The J gene is TRBJ1-5, the V gene TRBV18, with D tentatively TRBD1 (5 bases). V was clipped by 2 bases and J by 3 bases, with 8 bases between them. In germline, CDR1 is KGHSH, CDR2 LQKENI. There are 14 residues in the CDR3. This CDR3 is CASSPRQLNQPQHF. The CDR3 DNA is TGTGCCAGCTCACCAAGACAGCTCAATCAGCCCCAGCATTTT.

This chain joins TRBV7-2 and TRBJ2-1, with a tentative D call TRBD2 (7 bases). Germline loops: CDR1 SGHTA, CDR2 FQGNSA. The CDR3 consists of 14 residues. V lost 5 bases, J lost 8 bases, and 16 bases lay in between. CDR3 region: CASSVGGGGDEQFF. As DNA, the CDR3 is TGTGCCAGCAGCGTCGGTGGGGGGGGCGATGAGCAGTTCTTC.